This T cell receptor (beta chain) originates from a study of shared T cell receptors in the human thymus. The V gene lost 5 bases and the J gene lost 2 bases, with 18 bases spanning the gap. Germline V gene data show CDR1 as LNHDA and CDR2 as SQIVND (reference sequence). The CDR3 sequence is 17 residues long. Method: immunoSEQ multiplex PCR; TCRdb's copy keeps in-frame clones and lacks some. The data show hundreds of thousands of clones, just under 95% seen once. Sequenced material: thymocytes. The clonotype was recovered from a human donor. The rearrangement joins TRBV19 to TRBJ1-4; D is unresolved. CDR3 amino acids: CASSRRKKLATNEKLFF. CDR3 nucleotides: TGTGCCAGTAGTCGAAGGAAAAAATTGGCGACTAATGAAAAACTGTTTTTT.